The T cell receptor beta chain described here comes from a study of T-cell memory formation after mild COVID-19. General observations from the study: Later expanders leaned toward CD4+, whereas clones contracting from day 15 to 85 were balanced CD4/CD8. Of the contracting clones, CD4+ ones lay mainly in CM and EM, and CD8+ ones in EMRA.

V was pared by 2 bases and J by 2 bases, with 10 bases between. The CDR3 consists of 14 residues. CDR1 is SGHKS, CDR2 YYEKEE, per germline (reference sequence). TCRdb redid the calling of the 5' RACE reads with MiXCR, one entry per CDR3 protein. The sample contains around 250,000 distinct CDR3 sequences, 16% of which appear only once. In its sample, this clonotype was seen many times. Its matching antigen is unknown. V and J are TRBV5-5 and TRBJ2-5, with TRBD2 as a possible D gene (5 bases). The TCR sequence derives from a man aged 18 to 29 who had mild COVID-19 (a few samples of this study predate the infection). Cell type and time point are not known. Sequences were obtained from PBMCs or a T cell subset sorted from them (not recorded which). CDR3 bases: TGTGCCAGCAGCTTAGCGGTTCTTCAAGAGACCCAGTACTTC. Translation: CASSLAVLQETQYF. The entire variable domain, with the rest obtained from reference TRBV5-5 and TRBJ2-5, is as follows: DAGVTQSPTHLIKTRGQQVTLRCSPISGHKSVSWYQQVLGQGPQFIFQYYEKEERGRGNFPDRFSARQFPNYSSELNVNALLLGDSALYLCASSLAVLQETQYFGPGTRLLVL.